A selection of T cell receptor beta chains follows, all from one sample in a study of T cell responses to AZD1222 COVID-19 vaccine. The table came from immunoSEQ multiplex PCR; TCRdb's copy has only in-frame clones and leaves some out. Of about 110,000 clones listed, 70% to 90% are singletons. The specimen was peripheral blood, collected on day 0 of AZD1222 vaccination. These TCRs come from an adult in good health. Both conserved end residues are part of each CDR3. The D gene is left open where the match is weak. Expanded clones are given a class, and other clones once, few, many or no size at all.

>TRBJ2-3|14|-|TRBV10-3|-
CAISESSTGGTQYF
TGTGCCATCAGTGAGTCGAGTACCGGGGGTACGCAGTATTTT
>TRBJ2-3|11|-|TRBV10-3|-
CATTSTDTQYF
TGTGCCACCACTAGCACAGATACGCAGTATTTT
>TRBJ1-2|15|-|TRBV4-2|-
CASSAHSASSDGYTF
TGTGCCAGCAGCGCTCATAGCGCGTCAAGTGATGGCTACACCTTC
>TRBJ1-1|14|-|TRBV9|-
CASSVAPRNTEAFF
TGTGCCAGCAGCGTAGCACCCCGGAACACTGAAGCTTTCTTT
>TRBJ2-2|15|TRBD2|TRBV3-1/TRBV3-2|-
CASSQGGRDTGELFF
TGTGCCAGCAGCCAGGGCGGGAGAGACACCGGGGAGCTGTTTTTT
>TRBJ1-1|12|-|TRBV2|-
CASRPGATEAFF
TGTGCCAGCAGGCCAGGTGCCACTGAAGCTTTCTTT
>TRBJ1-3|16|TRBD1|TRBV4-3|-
CASSRTNRGRGNTIYF
TGCGCCAGCAGCCGGACGAACAGGGGTAGGGGAAACACCATATATTTT
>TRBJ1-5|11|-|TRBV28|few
CASSGDRPQHF
TGTGCCAGCAGTGGCGATAGGCCCCAGCATTTT
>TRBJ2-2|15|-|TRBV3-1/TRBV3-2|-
CASSQERWGSGELFF
TGTGCCAGCAGCCAAGAGCGGTGGGGCAGCGGGGAGCTGTTTTTT
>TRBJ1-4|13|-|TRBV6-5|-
CATRAQLVEKLFF
TGTGCCACCAGGGCTCAGTTGGTTGAAAAACTGTTTTTT
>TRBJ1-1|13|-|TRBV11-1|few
CASRKNGGTEAFF
TGTGCCAGCAGAAAAAATGGGGGAACTGAAGCTTTCTTT
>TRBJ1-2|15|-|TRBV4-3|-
CASSQERGLYYGYTF
TGCGCCAGCAGCCAAGAGAGGGGATTATACTATGGCTACACCTTC
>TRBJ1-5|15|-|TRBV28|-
CASTSTGGRDQPQHF
TGTGCCAGCACCTCGACGGGGGGCAGGGATCAGCCCCAGCATTTT
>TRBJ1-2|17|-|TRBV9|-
CASSVDLRGDGNYGYTF
TGTGCCAGCAGCGTAGACTTAAGAGGGGATGGCAACTATGGCTACACCTTC
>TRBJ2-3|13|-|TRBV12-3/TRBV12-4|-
CASSFLSADTQYF
TGTGCCAGCAGTTTTCTTTCTGCAGATACGCAGTATTTT
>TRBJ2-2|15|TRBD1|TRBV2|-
CASRHDRGETGELFF
TGTGCCAGCAGACATGACAGGGGGGAGACCGGGGAGCTGTTTTTT
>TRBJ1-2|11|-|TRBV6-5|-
CASSTGDGYTF
TGTGCCAGCAGTACGGGGGATGGCTACACCTTC
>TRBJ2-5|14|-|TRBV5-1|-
CASSATGGVKTQYF
TGCGCCAGCAGCGCTACTGGGGGAGTAAAGACCCAGTACTTC
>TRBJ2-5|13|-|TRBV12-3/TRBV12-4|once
CASSLGTRETQYF
TGTGCCAGCAGTTTAGGCACCCGAGAGACCCAGTACTTC
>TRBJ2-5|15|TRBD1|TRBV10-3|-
CAISEWDRGSETQYF
TGTGCCATCAGTGAGTGGGACAGGGGGTCGGAGACCCAGTACTTC
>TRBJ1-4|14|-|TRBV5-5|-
CASSLVAGAEKLFF
TGTGCCAGCAGCTTGGTGGCAGGGGCGGAAAAACTGTTTTTT
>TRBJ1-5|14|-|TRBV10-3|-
CAISGGERNQPQHF
TGTGCCATCAGTGGGGGGGAACGCAATCAGCCCCAGCATTTT
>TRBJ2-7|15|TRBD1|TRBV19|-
CASRRGTGATYEQYF
TGTGCCAGTAGGAGGGGGACAGGGGCTACCTACGAGCAGTACTTC
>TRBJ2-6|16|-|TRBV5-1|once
CASSLTFSSGANVLTF
TGCGCCAGCAGCTTGACATTCAGCTCTGGGGCCAACGTCCTGACTTTC
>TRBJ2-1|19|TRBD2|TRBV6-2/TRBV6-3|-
CASSYLLAGGLGKYNEQFF
TGTGCCAGCAGTTACCTACTAGCGGGGGGGCTGGGCAAATACAATGAGCAGTTCTTC
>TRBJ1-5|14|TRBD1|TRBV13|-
CASSLGDRLVPQHF
TGTGCCAGCAGCTTAGGGGACAGGTTAGTGCCCCAGCATTTT
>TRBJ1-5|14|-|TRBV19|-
CASSLGPGNQPQHF
TGTGCCAGTAGTTTGGGACCCGGTAATCAGCCCCAGCATTTT
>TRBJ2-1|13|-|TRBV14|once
CASSQDSVYEQFF
TGTGCCAGCAGCCAAGATTCCGTGTATGAGCAGTTCTTC